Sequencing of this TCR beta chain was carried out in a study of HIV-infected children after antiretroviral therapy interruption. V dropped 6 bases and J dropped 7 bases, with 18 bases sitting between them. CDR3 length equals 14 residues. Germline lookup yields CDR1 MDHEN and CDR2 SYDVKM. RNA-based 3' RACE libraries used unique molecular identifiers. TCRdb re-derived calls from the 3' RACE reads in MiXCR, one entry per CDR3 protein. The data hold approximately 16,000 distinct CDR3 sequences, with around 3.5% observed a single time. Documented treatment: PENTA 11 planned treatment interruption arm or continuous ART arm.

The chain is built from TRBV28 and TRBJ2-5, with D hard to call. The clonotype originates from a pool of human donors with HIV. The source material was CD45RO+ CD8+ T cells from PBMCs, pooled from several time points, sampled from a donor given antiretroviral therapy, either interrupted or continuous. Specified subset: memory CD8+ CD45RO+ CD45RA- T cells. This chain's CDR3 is CASRRDWWQATQYF. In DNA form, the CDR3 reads TGTGCCAGCAGACGCGACTGGTGGCAGGCGACCCAGTACTTC.